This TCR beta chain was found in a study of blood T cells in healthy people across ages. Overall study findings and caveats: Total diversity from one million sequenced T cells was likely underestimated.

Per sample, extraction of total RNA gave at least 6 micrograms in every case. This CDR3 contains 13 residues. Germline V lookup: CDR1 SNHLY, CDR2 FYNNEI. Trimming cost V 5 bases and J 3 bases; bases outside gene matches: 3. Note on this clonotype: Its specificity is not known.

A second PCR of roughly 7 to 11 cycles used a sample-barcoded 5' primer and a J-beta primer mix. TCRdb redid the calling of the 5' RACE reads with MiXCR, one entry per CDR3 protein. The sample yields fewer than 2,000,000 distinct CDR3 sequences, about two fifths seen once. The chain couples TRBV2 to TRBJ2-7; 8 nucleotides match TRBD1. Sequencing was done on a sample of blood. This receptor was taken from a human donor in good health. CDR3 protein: CASSTGGLYEQYF. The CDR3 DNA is TGTGCCAGCAGTACAGGGGGTCTCTACGAGCAGTACTTC. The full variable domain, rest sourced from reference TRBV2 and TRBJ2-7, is EPEVTQTPSHQVTQMGQEVILRCVPISNHLYFYWYRQILGQKVEFLVSFYNNEISEKSEIFDDQFSVERPDGSNFTLKIRSTKLEDSAMYFCASSTGGLYEQYFGPGTRLTVT.